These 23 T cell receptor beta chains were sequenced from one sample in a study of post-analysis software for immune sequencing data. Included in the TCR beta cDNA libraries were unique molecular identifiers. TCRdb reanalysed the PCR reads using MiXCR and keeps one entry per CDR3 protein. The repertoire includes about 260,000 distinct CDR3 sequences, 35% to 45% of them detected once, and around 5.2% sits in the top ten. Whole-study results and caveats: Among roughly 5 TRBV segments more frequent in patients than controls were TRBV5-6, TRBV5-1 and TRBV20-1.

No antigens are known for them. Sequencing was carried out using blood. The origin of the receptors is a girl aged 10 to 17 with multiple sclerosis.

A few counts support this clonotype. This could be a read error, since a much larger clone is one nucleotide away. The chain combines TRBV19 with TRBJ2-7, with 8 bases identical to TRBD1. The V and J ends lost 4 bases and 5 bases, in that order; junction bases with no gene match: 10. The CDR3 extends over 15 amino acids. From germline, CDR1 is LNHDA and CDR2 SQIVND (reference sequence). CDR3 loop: CASSRKDREYHEQYF. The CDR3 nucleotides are TGTGCCAGTAGTAGGAAGGACAGGGAGTACCACGAGCAGTACTTC.

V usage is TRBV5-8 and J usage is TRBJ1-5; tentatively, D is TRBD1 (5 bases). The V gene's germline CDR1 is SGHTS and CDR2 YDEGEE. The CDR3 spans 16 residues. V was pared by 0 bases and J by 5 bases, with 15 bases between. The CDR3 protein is CASSLGSWQGYQPQHF. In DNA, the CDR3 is TGTGCCAGCAGCTTGGGGTCATGGCAGGGATATCAGCCCCAGCATTTT.

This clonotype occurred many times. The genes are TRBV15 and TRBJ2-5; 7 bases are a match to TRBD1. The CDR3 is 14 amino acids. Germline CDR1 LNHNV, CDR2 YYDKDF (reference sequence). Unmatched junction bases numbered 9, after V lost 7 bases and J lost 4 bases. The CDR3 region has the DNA TGTGCCACCACTCTTGGACAGGTTGGAGAGACCCAGTACTTC. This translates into CATTLGQVGETQYF.

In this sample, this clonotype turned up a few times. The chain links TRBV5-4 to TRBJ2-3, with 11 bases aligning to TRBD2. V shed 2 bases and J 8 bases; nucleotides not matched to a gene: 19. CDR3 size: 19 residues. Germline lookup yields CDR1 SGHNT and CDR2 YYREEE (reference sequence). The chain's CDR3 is CASSFPQPKTSGAFGTQYF. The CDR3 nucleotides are TGTGCCAGCAGCTTCCCGCAACCCAAGACTAGCGGGGCCTTTGGTACGCAGTATTTT.

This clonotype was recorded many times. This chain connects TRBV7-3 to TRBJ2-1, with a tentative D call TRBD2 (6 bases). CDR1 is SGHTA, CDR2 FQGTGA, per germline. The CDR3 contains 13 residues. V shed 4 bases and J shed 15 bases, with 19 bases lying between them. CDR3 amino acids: CASSSGSEGRRFF. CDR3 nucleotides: TGTGCCAGCAGCTCCGGAAGCGAGGGGAGGAGGTTCTTC.

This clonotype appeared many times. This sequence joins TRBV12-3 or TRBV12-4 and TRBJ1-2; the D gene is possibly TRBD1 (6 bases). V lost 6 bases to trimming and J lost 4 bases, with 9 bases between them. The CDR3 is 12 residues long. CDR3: CASSRDIYGYTF. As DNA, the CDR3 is TGTGCCAGCAGCCGGGACATCTATGGCTACACCTTC.

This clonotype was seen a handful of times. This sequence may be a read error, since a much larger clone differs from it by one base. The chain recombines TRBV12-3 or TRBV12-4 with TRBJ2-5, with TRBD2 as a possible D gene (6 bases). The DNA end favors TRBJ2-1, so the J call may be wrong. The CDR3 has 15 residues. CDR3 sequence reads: CASSRGRLEQETQFF. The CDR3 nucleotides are TGTGCCAGCAGTCGAGGGAGGTTGGAGCAAGAGACCCAGTTCTTC.

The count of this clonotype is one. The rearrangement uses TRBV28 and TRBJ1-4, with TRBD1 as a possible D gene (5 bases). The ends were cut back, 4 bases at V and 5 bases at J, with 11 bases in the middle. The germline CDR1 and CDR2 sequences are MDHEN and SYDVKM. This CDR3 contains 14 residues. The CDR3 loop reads CASSSGTRNEKLFF. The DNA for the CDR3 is TGTGCCAGCAGTTCCGGGACGCGGAATGAAAAACTGTTTTTT.

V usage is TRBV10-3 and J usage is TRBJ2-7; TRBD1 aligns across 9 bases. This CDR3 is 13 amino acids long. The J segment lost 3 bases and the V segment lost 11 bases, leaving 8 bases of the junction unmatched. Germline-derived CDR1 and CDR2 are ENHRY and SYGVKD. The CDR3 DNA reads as TGTGCCTACTCCCCGGGACAGGGCTACGAGCAGTACTTC. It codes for CAYSPGQGYEQYF.

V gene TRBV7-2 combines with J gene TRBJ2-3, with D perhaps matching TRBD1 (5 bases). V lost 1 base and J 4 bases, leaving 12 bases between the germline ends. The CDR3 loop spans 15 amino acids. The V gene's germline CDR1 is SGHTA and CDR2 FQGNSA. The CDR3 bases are TGTGCCAGCAGCTTAGATCCAGGGTATTCAGATACGCAGTATTTT. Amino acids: CASSLDPGYSDTQYF.

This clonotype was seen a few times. The CDR3 loop reads CSARERFHEQYF. CDR3 bases: TGCAGTGCTAGGGAAAGGTTCCATGAGCAGTACTTC. The chain combines TRBV20-1 with TRBJ2-7; D gene unclear. CDR3 length equals 12 residues. Germline CDR1 reads DFQATT; CDR2 reads SNEGSKA (reference sequence). V lost 3 bases to trimming and J lost 7 bases, with 13 bases between them.

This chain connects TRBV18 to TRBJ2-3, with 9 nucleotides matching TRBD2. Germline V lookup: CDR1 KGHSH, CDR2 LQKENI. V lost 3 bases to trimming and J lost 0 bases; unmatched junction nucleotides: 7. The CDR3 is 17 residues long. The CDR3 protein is CASSPFLAGPSTDTQYF. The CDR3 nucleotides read TGTGCCAGCTCACCTTTTCTAGCGGGGCCTAGCACAGATACGCAGTATTTT.

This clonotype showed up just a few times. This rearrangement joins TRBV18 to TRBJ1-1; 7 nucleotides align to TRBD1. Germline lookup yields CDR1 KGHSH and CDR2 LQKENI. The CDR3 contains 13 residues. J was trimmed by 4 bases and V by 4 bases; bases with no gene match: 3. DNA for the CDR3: TGTGCCAGCTCACAGGGACAGAGCACTGAAGCTTTCTTT. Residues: CASSQGQSTEAFF.

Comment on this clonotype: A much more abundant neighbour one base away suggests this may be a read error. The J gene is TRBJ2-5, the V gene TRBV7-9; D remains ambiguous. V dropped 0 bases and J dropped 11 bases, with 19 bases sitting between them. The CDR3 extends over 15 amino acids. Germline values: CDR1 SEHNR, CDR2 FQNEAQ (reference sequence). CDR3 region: CASSLALIDGGEQYF. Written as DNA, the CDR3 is TGTGCCAGCAGCTTAGCGTTGATAGATGGCGGTGAGCAGTACTTC. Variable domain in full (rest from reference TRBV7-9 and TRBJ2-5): DTGVSQNPRHKITKRGQNVTFRCDPISEHNRLYWYRQTLGQGPEFLTYFQNEAQLEKSRLLSDRFSAERPKGSFSTLEIQRTEQGDSAMYLCASSLALIDGGEQYFGPGTRLLVL.

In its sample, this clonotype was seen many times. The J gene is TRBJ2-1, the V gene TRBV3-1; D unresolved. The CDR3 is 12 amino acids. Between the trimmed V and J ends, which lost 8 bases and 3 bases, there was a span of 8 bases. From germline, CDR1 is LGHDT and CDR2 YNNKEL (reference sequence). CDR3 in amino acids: CASGQSYNEQFF. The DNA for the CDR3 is TGTGCCAGCGGGCAGAGCTACAATGAGCAGTTCTTC.

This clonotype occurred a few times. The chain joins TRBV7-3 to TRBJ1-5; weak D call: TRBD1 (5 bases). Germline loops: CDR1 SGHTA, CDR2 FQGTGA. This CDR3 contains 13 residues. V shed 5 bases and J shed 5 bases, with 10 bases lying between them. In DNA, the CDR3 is TGTGCCAGCAGCCGGGGGAGAGATCAGCCCCAGCATTTT. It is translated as CASSRGRDQPQHF.

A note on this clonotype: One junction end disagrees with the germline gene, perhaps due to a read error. CDR3 region: CASRTSGSGNGQFF. Written as DNA, the CDR3 is TGTGCCAGTAGGACTAGCGGGTCCGGCAATGGGCAGTTCTTC. The chain has TRBV18 and TRBJ2-1, with 11 bases lining up with TRBD2. In germline, CDR1 is KGHSH, CDR2 LQKENI. The CDR3 runs to 14 residues.

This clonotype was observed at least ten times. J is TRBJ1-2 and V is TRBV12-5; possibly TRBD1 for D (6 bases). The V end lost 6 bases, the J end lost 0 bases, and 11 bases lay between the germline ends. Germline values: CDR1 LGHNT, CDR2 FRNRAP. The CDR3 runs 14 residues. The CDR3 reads CASGPGTTNYGYTF. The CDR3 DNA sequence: TGTGCTAGTGGCCCCGGGACAACTAACTATGGCTACACCTTC.

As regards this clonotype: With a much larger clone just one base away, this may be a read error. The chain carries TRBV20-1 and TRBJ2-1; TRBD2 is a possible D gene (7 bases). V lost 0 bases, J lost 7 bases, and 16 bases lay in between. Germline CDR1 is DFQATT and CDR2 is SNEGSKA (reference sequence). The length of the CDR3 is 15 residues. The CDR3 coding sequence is TGCAGTGCTAGAGATCGCACGGGGGGCGGGAATGAGCAGTTCTTC. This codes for CSARDRTGGGNEQFF.

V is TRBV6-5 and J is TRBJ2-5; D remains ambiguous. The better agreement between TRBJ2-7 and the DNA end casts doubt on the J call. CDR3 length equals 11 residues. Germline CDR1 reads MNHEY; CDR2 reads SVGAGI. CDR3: CASSYVGEQYF. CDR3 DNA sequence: TGTGCCAGCAGTTACGTGGGCGAGCAGTACTTC.

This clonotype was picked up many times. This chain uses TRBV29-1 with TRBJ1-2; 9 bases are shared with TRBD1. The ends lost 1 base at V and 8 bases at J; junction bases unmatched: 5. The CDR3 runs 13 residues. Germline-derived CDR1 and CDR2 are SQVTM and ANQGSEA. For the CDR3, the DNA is TGCAGCGTTGAAGTACAGGGGGCGGCGGGCTACACCTTC. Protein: CSVEVQGAAGYTF.

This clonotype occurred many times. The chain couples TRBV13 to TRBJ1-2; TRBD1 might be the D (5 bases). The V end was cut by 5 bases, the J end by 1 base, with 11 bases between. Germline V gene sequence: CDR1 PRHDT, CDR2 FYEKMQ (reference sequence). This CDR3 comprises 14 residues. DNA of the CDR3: TGTGCCAGCAGCACCGGACACCTTAACTATGGCTACACCTTC. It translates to CASSTGHLNYGYTF.

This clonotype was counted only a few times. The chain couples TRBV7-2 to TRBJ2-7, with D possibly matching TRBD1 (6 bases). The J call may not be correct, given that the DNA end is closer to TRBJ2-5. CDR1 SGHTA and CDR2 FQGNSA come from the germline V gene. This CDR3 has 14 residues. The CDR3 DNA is TGTGCCAGCAGCCTGCAGGGGCCCCAGGAGACCCAGTACTTC. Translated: CASSLQGPQETQYF.